The rows below give T cell receptor beta chains drawn from one sample of a study of OX40 agonist ivuxolimab in advanced cancers. Some clones are missing from TCRdb's copy, which holds only in-frame ones; the method was immunoSEQ multiplex PCR. The table includes tens of thousands of clones, about nine tenths detected once. The sample in question was CD4+ or CD8+ T cells sorted from blood, obtained in a trial of the OX40 agonist ivuxolimab. The receptors here all came from an adult with an advanced solid tumor such as melanoma, head and neck, liver or kidney cancer. CDR3s include the opening cysteine and the closing phenylalanine or tryptophan. Size is omitted from some rows. Given values are once, few, many or a class for expanded clones.

cdr3_aa v_call clone_size
CASSLKLMTGSFNYGYTF TRBV7-2 .
CASSPGTGSYGYTF TRBV7-9 .
CASSSTGTVVANEQFF TRBV5-1 .
CAIRGQGDQPQHF TRBV10-3 .
CARSLGGRDSACSNQPQHF TRBV5-3 .
CASSLGRDGGKYF TRBV5-4 .
CASKRKGGRRTDTQYF TRBV27 .
CASSSIGLREKLFF TRBV28 .
CASNPGLAGAYSYNEQFF TRBV2 .
CASSEGGGYTF TRBV2 .
CASSPNRDSGGYTF TRBV28 .
CASSQAGGTHGYTF TRBV4-2 few
CASSEPRSWAYGYTF TRBV6-1 .
CASSSVPGNHEQYF TRBV21-1 .
CASSLLAGGPGADTQYF TRBV7-3 .
CSVGLAGGDTQYF TRBV29-1 .
CASSLQDRIYGYTF TRBV19 .
CASSLDVHTQYF TRBV6-5 .
CASSMLKVLAGTYNEQFF TRBV19 once
CASSPGGVRGYTF TRBV28 .
CASSTYNEQFF TRBV7-6 .
CASRTGGTDTQYF TRBV6-6 .
CASSQPGTGNTIYF TRBV4-1 .
CASSLGRNYGYTF TRBV7-9 once
CASRFGGMNTEAFF TRBV6-1 .
CASKGQSVRETQYF TRBV28 few
CASRRDRENTEAFF TRBV2 .
CASSLSLDRQETQYF TRBV5-4 .
CASSLGQGGYTF TRBV4-3 many
CATRTSGGSYNEQFF TRBV28 .
CASASQGSSNQPQHF TRBV27 .
CASRVERGLYNEQFF TRBV5-1 .
CASSEGWTSGIYEQYF TRBV7-9 .
CASSGVLTYEQYF TRBV7-2 .
CASSILQALSGNTIYF TRBV28 .
CASSPPPTQPQHF TRBV28 .
CASSISRRNYGYTF TRBV28 .
CASSTSSGRGNEQFF TRBV9 .
CASSVVTSGVRDTQYF TRBV9 .
CASSLGTGGVETEAFF TRBV7-9 .
CATGRGWPLHF TRBV6-1 once
CASSLLARQETQYF TRBV7-2 .